The present TCR beta chain was sequenced within a study of blood T cell repertoires in COVID-19. Whole-study context: Samples taken during acute and convalescent COVID-19 were collected in the United States, Italy and Spain. From T cells, B-cell-depleted T cells, or PBMCs came the material, which was cDNA or gDNA.

As originally analysed: The assay estimated nucleated cells by amplifying reference gene primers. Generated by immunoSEQ multiplex PCR, the TCRdb table keeps only in-frame clones and is missing some. From that table come the V and J calls and clone size; the DNA was used to work out D and trimming. This table holds about 75,000 clones, 75% to 85% found once. CDR1 SGHTA and CDR2 FQGNSA come from the germline V gene. This CDR3 is 20 amino acids long. The junction had 14 bases not matched to a gene; V was cut back by 0 bases and J by 3 bases. Sequenced: peripheral blood. The receptor was isolated from a woman in her forties or fifties with acute or convalescent COVID-19. The V gene is TRBV7-2, the J gene TRBJ2-1; TRBD1 matches 10 bases. The CDR3 bases are TGTGCCAGCAGCTTAGCCGGGACAGGGGTGTCCCCAGCGAGCTACAATGAGCAGTTCTTC. It is translated as CASSLAGTGVSPASYNEQFF. The complete variable domain, with remaining parts taken from reference TRBV7-2 and TRBJ2-1, reads GAGVSQSPSNKVTEKGKDVELRCDPISGHTALYWYRQSLGQGLEFLIYFQGNSAPDKSGLPSDRFSAERTGGSVSTLTIQRTQQEDSAVYLCASSLAGTGVSPASYNEQFFGPGTRLTVL.